Presented here are 32 T cell receptor beta chains from one specimen sequenced in a study of blood T cell repertoires in COVID-19. Clones were read by immunoSEQ multiplex PCR, and TCRdb kept only the in-frame ones, dropping some. This table has roughly 69,000 clones, around 73% appearing once. Sequencing input: peripheral blood. The receptors stem from a man in his sixties with COVID-19, enrolled during active disease.

The chain couples TRBV18 to TRBJ2-5; 7 bases agree with TRBD2. The CDR3 spans 15 residues. Germline CDR1 reads KGHSH; CDR2 reads LQKENI. The V and J ends lost 3 bases and 2 bases, in that order; junction bases with no gene match: 6. CDR3 nucleotide sequence: TGTGCCAGCTCACCGGGAGGGTTCCGGCAAGAGACCCAGTACTTC. Amino acid sequence: CASSPGGFRQETQYF.

The gene calls are TRBV6-5 and TRBJ1-4, with 12 nucleotides matching TRBD1. Germline loops: CDR1 MNHEY, CDR2 SVGAGI. The CDR3 length is 13 residues. With 7 bases clipped from V and 8 bases from J, the junction kept 2 bases outside the gene matches. CDR3 in amino acids: CASKGTGGEKLFF. In DNA form, the CDR3 reads TGTGCCAGCAAGGGGACAGGGGGCGAAAAACTGTTTTTT.

J is TRBJ2-3 and V is TRBV27; 9 positions match TRBD2. The CDR3 sequence is 14 residues long. CDR1 is MNHEY and CDR2 is SMNVEV in the germline V gene (reference sequence). V dropped 3 bases and J dropped 5; count of bases not matched to a gene: 3. CDR3 sequence (DNA): TGTGCCAGCAGTTTGGGCGGGGGGGTAGATACGCAGTATTTT. The encoded protein is CASSLGGGVDTQYF.

CDR3 sequence: CASGTTGGSETQYF. The CDR3 nucleotides are TGTGCTAGTGGTACTACAGGGGGCTCAGAGACCCAGTACTTC. This chain joins TRBV12-5 and TRBJ2-5; 9 nucleotides line up with TRBD1. Trimming removed 5 bases from V and 4 bases from J; junction bases left unmatched: 5. The germline CDR1 and CDR2 sequences are LGHNT and FRNRAP. The CDR3 covers 14 residues.

The rearrangement links TRBV14 to TRBJ2-7, with D hard to call. V gave up 3 bases and J gave up 4 bases, with 4 bases separating them. This CDR3 contains 11 residues. Looked up from germline, CDR1 is SGHDN and CDR2 is FVKESK. This chain's CDR3 is CASSQYYEQYF. CDR3 in DNA: TGTGCCAGCAGCCAGTATTACGAGCAGTACTTC.

This sequence joins TRBV29-1 and TRBJ2-3; 9 nucleotides line up with TRBD2. The CDR3 is made up of 15 amino acids. V trimming: 3 bases; J trimming: 3 bases; junction bases outside the gene matches: 7. CDR1 SQVTM and CDR2 ANQGSEA come from the germline V gene. The CDR3 DNA reads as TGCAGCGTTGACGGTAATAGCGGGGGAACAGATACGCAGTATTTT. It yields the protein CSVDGNSGGTDTQYF.

As concerns this clone: One end of the junction does not line up with germline, which may come from a read error. This chain uses TRBV10-3 with TRBJ1-4, with D possibly TRBD1 on 6 matching bases. The CDR3 totals 14 residues. The germline V gene encodes CDR1 ENHRY and CDR2 SYGVKD. CDR3 DNA sequence: TGTGCCACCAAAAAAACGGACAGCTCTGAAGAACTGTTTTTT. Its protein is CATKKTDSSEELFF.

The chain uses TRBV9 and TRBJ2-6, with 7 bases lining up with TRBD1. Germline V CDR1 and CDR2: SGDLS, YYNGEE. This CDR3 comprises 17 residues. V dropped 3 bases and J dropped 4; count of bases not matched to a gene: 10. Here the CDR3 reads CASSATLRGTGANVLTF. As DNA, the CDR3 is TGTGCCAGCAGCGCCACCCTCAGGGGGACAGGGGCCAACGTCCTGACTTTC.

The rearrangement joins TRBV19 to TRBJ2-5, with 8 bases that match TRBD1. V lost 5 bases and J lost 2; bases outside the gene matches: 7. This CDR3 has 15 amino acids. Germline assignment: CDR1 LNHDA and CDR2 SQIVND (reference sequence). CDR3 protein: CASSPRTGSQETQYF. The CDR3 DNA is TGTGCCAGTAGTCCACGGACAGGGAGTCAAGAGACCCAGTACTTC.

The rearrangement joins TRBV6-5 to TRBJ2-7; maybe TRBD1 (5 bases). V gave up 5 bases and J gave up 2 bases, with 10 bases separating them. This CDR3 comprises 13 residues. The V gene's germline CDR1 is MNHEY and CDR2 SVGAGI. The CDR3 spells CASSIQETYEQYF. CDR3 DNA: TGTGCCAGCAGTATACAGGAGACCTACGAGCAGTACTTC.

This sequence joins TRBV29-1 and TRBJ1-1, with unresolved D. V was pared by 6 bases and J by 1 base, with 12 bases between. From germline, CDR1 is SQVTM and CDR2 ANQGSEA. CDR3 length: 13 residues. In DNA, the CDR3 is TGCAGCGTCCGCGGAGCTACGAACACTGAAGCTTTCTTT. Its protein is CSVRGATNTEAFF.

This chain joins TRBV6-5 and TRBJ2-7, with TRBD1 as a possible D gene (6 bases). V gave up 7 bases and J gave up 1 base, with 17 bases separating them. The CDR3 has 15 residues. The germline CDR1 and CDR2 sequences are MNHEY and SVGAGI. CDR3 DNA sequence: TGTGCCAGCACCGAGGGTCAGGGGAAATCCTACGAGCAGTACTTC. Translated, it gives CASTEGQGKSYEQYF.

In its sample, this clone was seen once. J is TRBJ1-2 and V is TRBV7-9, with a possible D match to TRBD1 (6 bases). The germline V gene has CDR1 SEHNR and CDR2 FQNEAQ (reference sequence). The CDR3 extends over 13 amino acids. Trimming left V 5 bases short and J 4 bases short, with 11 bases between. CDR3 sequence (DNA): TGTGCCAGCAGCCAGACAGGTATCTATGGCTACACCTTC. This gives the protein CASSQTGIYGYTF.

This clone was found once. V usage is TRBV24-1 and J usage is TRBJ2-5; TRBD2 matches at 8 bases. There are 15 residues in the CDR3. After removal of 4 bases from V and 1 base from J, the junction contained 4 bases not matched to a gene. Germline V gene lookup returns CDR1 KGHDR and CDR2 SFDVKD. CDR3 DNA sequence: TGTGCCACCAGTGACACGGGAGGGAGCCAAGAGACCCAGTACTTC. Protein sequence: CATSDTGGSQETQYF.

This clone appeared a single time. The V call is TRBV7-2, the J call TRBJ1-2; D might be TRBD1 (5 bases). Trimming pared 5 bases from V and 5 bases from J, leaving 15 bases between. Germline CDR1 is SGHTA and CDR2 is FQGNSA. The CDR3 totals 14 residues. CDR3 sequence reads: CASSPTRGQYGYTF. The CDR3 bases are TGTGCCAGCAGCCCGACAAGGGGTCAGTATGGCTACACCTTC.

The rearrangement links TRBV11-3 to TRBJ2-1; maybe TRBD2 (5 bases). The CDR3 runs to 14 residues. Deletions cut 4 bases from V and 7 bases from J, with 14 bases between. The V gene's germline CDR1 is SGHNT and CDR2 YENEEA. DNA of the CDR3: TGTGCCAGCAGCTCCCGGACTCTGCGAAATGAGCAGTTCTTC. The encoded protein is CASSSRTLRNEQFF.

This chain uses TRBV9 with TRBJ1-1, with D maybe TRBD1 (5 bases). Germline assignment: CDR1 SGDLS and CDR2 YYNGEE. This CDR3 region has 15 residues. V dropped 5 bases and J dropped 2 bases, with 16 bases sitting between them. The CDR3 sequence is CASSRLGGENTEAFF. The CDR3 DNA reads as TGTGCCAGCAGTAGGCTGGGGGGTGAAAACACTGAAGCTTTCTTT.

This chain links TRBV6-1 with TRBJ1-3; tentatively, D is TRBD1 (5 bases). Germline V gene sequence: CDR1 MNHNS, CDR2 SASEGT. V was trimmed by 3 bases and J by 0 bases, leaving 15 bases between them. The CDR3 is 17 residues long. The CDR3 DNA follows: TGTGCCAGCAGTGAGCCGGGGGGGGGAAGCTCTGGAAACACCATATATTTT. It codes for CASSEPGGGSSGNTIYF.

The V call is TRBV7-9, the J call TRBJ2-5; TRBD1 agrees at 8 bases. The CDR3 loop spans 14 amino acids. Germline CDR1 is SEHNR and CDR2 is FQNEAQ (reference sequence). Germline trimming cut 5 bases from V and 4 bases from J; bases unmatched to any gene: 6. This CDR3 reads CASSLPRGRETQYF. Here the CDR3 DNA reads TGTGCCAGCAGCCTCCCCAGGGGGCGAGAGACCCAGTACTTC.

This chain uses TRBV15 with TRBJ1-4; tentative D call: TRBD1 (5 bases). This CDR3 is built from 15 residues. V was pared by 2 bases and J by 0 bases, with 7 bases between. Germline-derived CDR1 and CDR2 are LNHNV and YYDKDF (reference sequence). The CDR3 bases are TGTGCCACCAGCAGACAGGGAACAACTAATGAAAAACTGTTTTTT. Residues: CATSRQGTTNEKLFF.

The CDR3 here is CASSQDSRSGNTIYF. CDR3 in DNA: TGCGCCAGCAGCCAGGACAGCCGGTCAGGAAACACCATATATTTT. The rearrangement links TRBV5-1 to TRBJ1-3; D might be TRBD1 (6 bases). V shed 4 bases and J shed 4 bases, with 15 bases lying between them. From germline, CDR1 is SGHRS and CDR2 YFSETQ. This CDR3 comprises 15 residues.

The rearrangement joins TRBV13 to TRBJ2-1, with D possibly matching TRBD2 (5 bases). The CDR3 totals 14 residues. Germline V CDR1 and CDR2: PRHDT, FYEKMQ (reference sequence). V lost 5 bases and J lost 9, with 17 bases in between. The CDR3 reads CASSATTSSTEQFF. CDR3 coding DNA: TGTGCCAGCAGCGCGACCACTAGTTCCACTGAGCAGTTCTTC.

The J gene is TRBJ2-5, the V gene TRBV7-6, with D possibly matching TRBD1 (6 bases). Trimming stripped 5 bases from V and 3 bases from J, with 10 bases between. The CDR3 has 13 amino acids. Germline lookup yields CDR1 SGHVS and CDR2 FNYEAQ. CDR3 bases: TGTGCCAGCAGCCTCAGGGGAAAAGAGACCCAGTACTTC. This codes for CASSLRGKETQYF.

The chain carries TRBV24-1 and TRBJ2-5, with D perhaps TRBD2 (5 bases). Trimming removed 3 bases from V and 5 bases from J, with 12 bases in between. The CDR3 has 14 amino acids. Germline CDR1 reads KGHDR; CDR2 reads SFDVKD. The CDR3 sequence is CATSDPGVWETQYF. The CDR3 bases are TGTGCCACCAGTGATCCCGGGGTTTGGGAGACCCAGTACTTC.

This clone was counted between two and nine times. The V gene is TRBV5-1, the J gene TRBJ1-2; the match to TRBD1 covers 11 bases. Per the germline V gene, CDR1 is SGHRS and CDR2 is YFSETQ. The J segment lost 7 bases and the V segment lost 4 bases, leaving 6 bases of the junction unmatched. The CDR3 runs 14 residues. The DNA for the CDR3 is TGCGCCAGCAGCGGGGGACAGGGGGTTGGTGGCTACACCTTC. As protein: CASSGGQGVGGYTF.

CDR3 region: CASRVPTVNNSPLHF. The CDR3 DNA follows: TGTGCCAGCAGAGTTCCGACAGTGAATAATTCACCCCTCCACTTT. The genes are TRBV27 and TRBJ1-6, with a possible D match to TRBD1 (5 bases). CDR3 length equals 15 residues. CDR1 MNHEY and CDR2 SMNVEV come from the germline V gene (reference sequence). V was shortened by 6 bases and J by 5 bases, with 14 bases between the two germline ends.

V is TRBV28 and J is TRBJ1-5; D ambiguous. The CDR3 length is 12 residues. With 6 bases removed from V and 1 base from J, the gap between germline ends came to 4 bases. The germline V gene encodes CDR1 MDHEN and CDR2 SYDVKM. CDR3 DNA sequence: TGTGCCAGCAGGACAAGCAATCAGCCCCAGCATTTT. Protein product: CASRTSNQPQHF.

This clone was seen a few times. This chain links TRBV3-1 (or the pseudogene TRBV3-2) with TRBJ1-2, with D unclear. V dropped 2 bases and J dropped 5 bases, with 6 bases sitting between them. The CDR3 contains 12 residues. Germline assignment: CDR1 LGHDT and CDR2 YNNKEL (reference sequence). CDR3 protein: CASSQNYYGYTF. The CDR3 region has the DNA TGTGCCAGCAGCCAAAATTATTATGGCTACACCTTC.

V usage is TRBV5-6 and J usage is TRBJ2-7; TRBD1 agrees at 10 bases. V shed 0 bases, J shed 5 bases, and the junction held 5 bases outside the gene matches. From germline, CDR1 is SGHDT and CDR2 YYEEEE. CDR3 length: 15 residues. The CDR3 sequence: CASSLVGQGWNEQYF. Here the CDR3 DNA reads TGTGCCAGCAGCTTGGTGGGACAGGGGTGGAACGAGCAGTACTTC.

This clone showed up just once. The V call is TRBV2, the J call TRBJ2-7; D ambiguous. V lost 6 bases and J 0 bases, leaving 15 bases between the germline ends. Germline-derived CDR1 and CDR2 are SNHLY and FYNNEI. CDR3 length: 15 residues. DNA of the CDR3: TGTGCCAGCAGGGCCAGGATCCAGCCCTCCTACGAGCAGTACTTC. Protein product: CASRARIQPSYEQYF. Filled out from reference TRBV2 and TRBJ2-7, the complete variable domain reads EPEVTQTPSHQVTQMGQEVILRCVPISNHLYFYWYRQILGQKVEFLVSFYNNEISEKSEIFDDQFSVERPDGSNFTLKIRSTKLEDSAMYFCASRARIQPSYEQYFGPGTRLTVT.

V gene TRBV5-1 combines with J gene TRBJ1-4; D is unresolved. Germline V gene sequence: CDR1 SGHRS, CDR2 YFSETQ. V was clipped by 2 bases and J by 0 bases, with 8 bases between them. The CDR3 totals 15 residues. Here the CDR3 DNA reads TGCGCCAGCAGCTTTGGCTTCACAACTAATGAAAAACTGTTTTTT. Translating gives CASSFGFTTNEKLFF.

The rearrangement uses TRBV9 and TRBJ1-2; 7 bases match TRBD1. The junction had 4 bases not matched to a gene; V was cut back by 0 bases and J by 5 bases. The CDR3 covers 14 residues. In germline, CDR1 is SGDLS, CDR2 YYNGEE. CDR3 region: CASSVDVTGYGYTF. CDR3 coding DNA: TGTGCCAGCAGCGTAGATGTGACAGGGTATGGCTACACCTTC.